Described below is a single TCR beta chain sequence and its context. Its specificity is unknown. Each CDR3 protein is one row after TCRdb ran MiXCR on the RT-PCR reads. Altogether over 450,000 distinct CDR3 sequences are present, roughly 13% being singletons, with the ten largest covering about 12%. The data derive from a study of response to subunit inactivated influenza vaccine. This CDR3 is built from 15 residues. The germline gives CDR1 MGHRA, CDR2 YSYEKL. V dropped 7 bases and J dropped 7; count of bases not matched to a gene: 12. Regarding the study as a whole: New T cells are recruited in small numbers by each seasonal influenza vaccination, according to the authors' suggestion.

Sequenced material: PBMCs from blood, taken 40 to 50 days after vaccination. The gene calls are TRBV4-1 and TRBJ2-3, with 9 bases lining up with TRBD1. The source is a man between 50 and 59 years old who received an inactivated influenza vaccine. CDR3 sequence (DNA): TGCGCCAGCAAACCCGTAGGACAGGGGAGGCATACGCAGTATTTT. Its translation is CASKPVGQGRHTQYF.